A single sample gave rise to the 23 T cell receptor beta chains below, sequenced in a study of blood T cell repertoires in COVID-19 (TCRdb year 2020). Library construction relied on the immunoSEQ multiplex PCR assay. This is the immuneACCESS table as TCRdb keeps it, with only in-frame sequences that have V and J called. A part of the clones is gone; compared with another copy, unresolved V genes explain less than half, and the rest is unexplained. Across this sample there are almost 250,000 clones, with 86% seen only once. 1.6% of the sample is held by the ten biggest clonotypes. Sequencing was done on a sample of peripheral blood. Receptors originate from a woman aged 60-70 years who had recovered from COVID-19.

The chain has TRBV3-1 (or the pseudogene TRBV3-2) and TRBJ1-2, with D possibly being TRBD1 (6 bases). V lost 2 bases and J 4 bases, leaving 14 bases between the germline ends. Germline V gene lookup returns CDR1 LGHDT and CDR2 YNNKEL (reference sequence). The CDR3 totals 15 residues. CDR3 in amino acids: CASSQSTGGGYGYTF. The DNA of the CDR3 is TGTGCCAGCAGCCAATCGACAGGAGGTGGCTATGGCTACACCTTC.

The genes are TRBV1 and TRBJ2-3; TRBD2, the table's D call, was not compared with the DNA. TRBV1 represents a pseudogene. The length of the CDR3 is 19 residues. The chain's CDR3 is CTSSQEKIAGGGRTDTQYF. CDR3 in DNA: TGCACCAGCAGCCAAGAGAAGATAGCGGGGGGAGGACGCACAGATACGCAGTATTTT.

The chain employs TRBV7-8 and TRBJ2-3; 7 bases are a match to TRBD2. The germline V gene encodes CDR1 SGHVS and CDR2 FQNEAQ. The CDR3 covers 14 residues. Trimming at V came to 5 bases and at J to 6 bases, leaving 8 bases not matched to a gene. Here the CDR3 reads CASSLRGGADTQYF. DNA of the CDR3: TGTGCCAGCAGCCTCCGGGGAGGGGCTGATACGCAGTATTTT.

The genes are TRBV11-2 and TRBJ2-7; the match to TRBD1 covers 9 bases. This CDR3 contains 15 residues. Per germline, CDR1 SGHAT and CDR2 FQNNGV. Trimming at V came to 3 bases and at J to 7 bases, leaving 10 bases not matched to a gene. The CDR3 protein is CASSFRQGVGGEQYF. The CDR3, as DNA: TGTGCCAGCAGCTTTCGACAGGGGGTAGGTGGAGAGCAGTACTTC. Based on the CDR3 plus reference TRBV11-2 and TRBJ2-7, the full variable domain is EAGVAQSPRYKIIEKRQSVAFWCNPISGHATLYWYQQILGQGPKLLIQFQNNGVVDDSQLPKDRFSAERLKGVDSTLKIQPAKLEDSAVYLCASSFRQGVGGEQYFGPGTRLTVT.

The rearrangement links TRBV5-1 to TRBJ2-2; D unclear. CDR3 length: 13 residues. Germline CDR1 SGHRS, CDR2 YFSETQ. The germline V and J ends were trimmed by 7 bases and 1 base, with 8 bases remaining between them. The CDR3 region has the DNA TGCGCCAGCCGCGACATGAACACCGGGGAGCTGTTTTTT. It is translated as CASRDMNTGELFF. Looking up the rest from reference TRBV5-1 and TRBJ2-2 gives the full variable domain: KAGVTQTPRYLIKTRGQQVTLSCSPISGHRSVSWYQQTPGQGLQFLFEYFSETQRNKGNFPGRFSGRQFSNSRSEMNVSTLELGDSALYLCASRDMNTGELFFGEGSRLTVL.

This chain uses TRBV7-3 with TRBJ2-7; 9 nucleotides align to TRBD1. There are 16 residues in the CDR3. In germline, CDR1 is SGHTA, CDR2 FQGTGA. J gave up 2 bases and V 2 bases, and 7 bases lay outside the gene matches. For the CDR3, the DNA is TGTGCCAGCAGCTTAGGTTCCGGGACAGGGACCTACGAGCAGTACTTC. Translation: CASSLGSGTGTYEQYF.

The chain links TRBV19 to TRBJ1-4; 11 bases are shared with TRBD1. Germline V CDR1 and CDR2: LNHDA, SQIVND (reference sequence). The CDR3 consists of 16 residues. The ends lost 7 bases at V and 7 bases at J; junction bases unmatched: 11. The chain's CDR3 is CASMSAPGQGGEKLFF. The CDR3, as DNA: TGTGCCAGTATGAGTGCCCCGGGACAGGGGGGTGAAAAACTGTTTTTT.

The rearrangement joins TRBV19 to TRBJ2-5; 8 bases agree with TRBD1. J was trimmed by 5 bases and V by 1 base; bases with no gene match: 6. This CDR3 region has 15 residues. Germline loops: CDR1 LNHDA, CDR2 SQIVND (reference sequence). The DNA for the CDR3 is TGTGCCAGTAGTATAGCACAGGGGGTACAGGAGACCCAGTACTTC. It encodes CASSIAQGVQETQYF.

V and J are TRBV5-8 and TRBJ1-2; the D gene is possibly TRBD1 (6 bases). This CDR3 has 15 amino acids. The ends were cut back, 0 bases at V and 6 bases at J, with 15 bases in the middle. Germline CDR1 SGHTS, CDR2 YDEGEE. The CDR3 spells CASSLGAGAGNGYTF. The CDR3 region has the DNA TGTGCCAGCAGCTTGGGTGCAGGGGCCGGGAATGGCTACACCTTC.

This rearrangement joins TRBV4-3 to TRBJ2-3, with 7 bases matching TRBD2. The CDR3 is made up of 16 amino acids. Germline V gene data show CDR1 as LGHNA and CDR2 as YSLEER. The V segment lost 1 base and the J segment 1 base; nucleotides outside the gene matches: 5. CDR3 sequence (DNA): TGCGCCAGCAGCCAAGCCTTCCGGGGGGGCACAGATACGCAGTATTTT. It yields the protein CASSQAFRGGTDTQYF.

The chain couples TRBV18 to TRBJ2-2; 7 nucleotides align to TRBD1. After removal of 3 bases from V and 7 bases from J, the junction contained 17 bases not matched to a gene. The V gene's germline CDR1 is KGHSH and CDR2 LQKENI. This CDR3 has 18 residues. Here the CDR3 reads CASSPRPIGQVYDGELFF. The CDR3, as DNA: TGTGCCAGCTCACCGCGACCGATAGGACAGGTTTACGACGGGGAGCTGTTTTTT.

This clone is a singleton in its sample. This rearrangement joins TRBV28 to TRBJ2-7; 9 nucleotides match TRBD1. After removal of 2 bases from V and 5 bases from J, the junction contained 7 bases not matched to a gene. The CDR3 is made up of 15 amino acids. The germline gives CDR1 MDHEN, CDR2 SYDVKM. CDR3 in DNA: TGTGCCAGCAGTTTAGGGGACAGGGTTAGCCACGAGCAGTACTTC. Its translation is CASSLGDRVSHEQYF.

The CDR3 DNA follows: TGCGCCAGCAGCTTGACCGGGTTCCGGAGAGATACGCAGTATTTT. Translated, it gives CASSLTGFRRDTQYF. The V gene is TRBV5-1, the J gene TRBJ2-3; D not resolved. CDR3 length: 15 amino acids. CDR1 is SGHRS, CDR2 YFSETQ, per germline. V shed 1 base and J shed 5 bases, with 14 bases lying between them.

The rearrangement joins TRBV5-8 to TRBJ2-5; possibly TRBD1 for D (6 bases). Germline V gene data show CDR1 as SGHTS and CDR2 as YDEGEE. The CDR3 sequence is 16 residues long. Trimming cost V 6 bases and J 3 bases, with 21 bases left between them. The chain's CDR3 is CASIVTGAYLEETQYF. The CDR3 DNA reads TGTGCCAGCATCGTGACAGGCGCTTATCTCGAAGAGACCCAGTACTTC. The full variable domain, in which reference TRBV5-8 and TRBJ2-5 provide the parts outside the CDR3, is EAGVTQSPTHLIKTRGQQATLRCSPISGHTSVYWYQQALGLGLQFLLWYDEGEERNRGNFPPRFSGRQFPNYSSELNVNALELEDSALYLCASIVTGAYLEETQYFGPGTRLLVL.

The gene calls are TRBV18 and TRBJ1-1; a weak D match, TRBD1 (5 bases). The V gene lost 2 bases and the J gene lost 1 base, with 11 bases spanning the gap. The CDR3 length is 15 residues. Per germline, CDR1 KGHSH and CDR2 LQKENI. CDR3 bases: TGTGCCAGCTCACCATGGGGCACAGAGAACACTGAAGCTTTCTTT. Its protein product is CASSPWGTENTEAFF.

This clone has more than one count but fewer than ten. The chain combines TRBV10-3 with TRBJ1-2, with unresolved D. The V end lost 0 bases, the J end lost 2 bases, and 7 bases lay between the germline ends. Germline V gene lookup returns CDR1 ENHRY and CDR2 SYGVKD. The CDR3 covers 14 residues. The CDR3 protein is CAISESRGNYGYTF. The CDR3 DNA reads TGTGCCATCAGTGAGTCGCGGGGAAACTATGGCTACACCTTC.

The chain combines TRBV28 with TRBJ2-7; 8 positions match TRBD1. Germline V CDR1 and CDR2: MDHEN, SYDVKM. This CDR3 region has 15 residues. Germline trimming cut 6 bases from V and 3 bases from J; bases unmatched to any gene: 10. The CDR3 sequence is CASRPRTGSIYEQYF. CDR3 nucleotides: TGTGCCAGCAGACCTAGGACAGGGTCGATCTACGAGCAGTACTTC.

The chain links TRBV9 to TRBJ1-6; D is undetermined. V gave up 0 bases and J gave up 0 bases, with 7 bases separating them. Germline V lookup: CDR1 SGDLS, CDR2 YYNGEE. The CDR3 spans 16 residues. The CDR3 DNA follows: TGTGCCAGCAGCGTAGGTTGGAGCTCCTATAATTCACCCCTCCACTTT. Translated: CASSVGWSSYNSPLHF.

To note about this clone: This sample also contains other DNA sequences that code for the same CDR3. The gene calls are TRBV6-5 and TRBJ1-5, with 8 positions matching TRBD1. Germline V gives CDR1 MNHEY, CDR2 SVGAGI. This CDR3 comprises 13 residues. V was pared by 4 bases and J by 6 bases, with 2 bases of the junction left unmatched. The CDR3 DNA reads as TGTGCCAGCAGTTCAGGGGGCGGTCAGCCCCAGCATTTT. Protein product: CASSSGGGQPQHF.

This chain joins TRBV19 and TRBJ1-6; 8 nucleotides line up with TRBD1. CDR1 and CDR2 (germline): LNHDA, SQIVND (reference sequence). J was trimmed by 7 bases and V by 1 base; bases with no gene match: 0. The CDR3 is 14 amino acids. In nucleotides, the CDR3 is TGTGCCAGTAGTATAGCAGGGGGCAATTCACCCCTCCACTTT. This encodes CASSIAGGNSPLHF.

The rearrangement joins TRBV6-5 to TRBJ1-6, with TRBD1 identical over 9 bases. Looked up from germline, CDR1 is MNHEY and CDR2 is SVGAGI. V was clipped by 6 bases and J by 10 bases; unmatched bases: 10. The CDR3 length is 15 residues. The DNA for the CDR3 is TGTGCCAGCAGGCCACGGACAGGGGATGTATCACCCCTCCACTTT. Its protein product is CASRPRTGDVSPLHF.

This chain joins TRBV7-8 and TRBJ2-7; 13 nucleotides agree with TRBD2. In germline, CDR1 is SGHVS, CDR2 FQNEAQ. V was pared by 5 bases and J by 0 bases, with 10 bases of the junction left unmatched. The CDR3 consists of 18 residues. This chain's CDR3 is CASSTRTSGGIASYEQYF. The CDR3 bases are TGTGCCAGCAGCACCCGGACTAGCGGGGGAATTGCCTCCTACGAGCAGTACTTC.

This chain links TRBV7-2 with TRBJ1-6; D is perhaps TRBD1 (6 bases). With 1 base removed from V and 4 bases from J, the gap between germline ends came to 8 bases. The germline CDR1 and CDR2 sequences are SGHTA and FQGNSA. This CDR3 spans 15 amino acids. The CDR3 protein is CASSLGQAYNSPLHF. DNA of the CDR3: TGTGCCAGCAGCTTAGGACAGGCTTATAATTCACCCCTCCACTTT.